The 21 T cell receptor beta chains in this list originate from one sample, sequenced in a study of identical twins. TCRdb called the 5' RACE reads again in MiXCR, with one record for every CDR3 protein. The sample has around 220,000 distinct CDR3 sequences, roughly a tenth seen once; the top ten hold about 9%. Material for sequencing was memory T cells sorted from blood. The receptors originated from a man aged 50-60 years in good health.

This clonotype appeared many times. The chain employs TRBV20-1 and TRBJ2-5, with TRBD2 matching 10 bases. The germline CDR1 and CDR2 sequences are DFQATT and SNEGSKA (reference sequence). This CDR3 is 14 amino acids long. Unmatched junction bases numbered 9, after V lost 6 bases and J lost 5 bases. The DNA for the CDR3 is TGCAGTGCACCTGCTAGCGGGAGCTTGGAGACCCAGTACTTC. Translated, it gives CSAPASGSLETQYF.

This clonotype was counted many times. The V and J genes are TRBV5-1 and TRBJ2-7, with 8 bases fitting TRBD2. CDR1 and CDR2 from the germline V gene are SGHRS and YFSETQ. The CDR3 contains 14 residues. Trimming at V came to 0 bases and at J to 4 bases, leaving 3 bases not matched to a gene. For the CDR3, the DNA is TGCGCCAGCAGCTTGGCCTCGGGGGGGTACGAGCAGTACTTC. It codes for CASSLASGGYEQYF.

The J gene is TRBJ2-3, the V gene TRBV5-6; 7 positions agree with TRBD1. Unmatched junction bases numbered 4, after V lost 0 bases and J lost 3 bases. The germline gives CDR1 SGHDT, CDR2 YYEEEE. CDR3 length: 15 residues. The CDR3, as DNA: TGTGCCAGCAGCTTGGCGACAGGGAAAACAGATACGCAGTATTTT. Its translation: CASSLATGKTDTQYF.

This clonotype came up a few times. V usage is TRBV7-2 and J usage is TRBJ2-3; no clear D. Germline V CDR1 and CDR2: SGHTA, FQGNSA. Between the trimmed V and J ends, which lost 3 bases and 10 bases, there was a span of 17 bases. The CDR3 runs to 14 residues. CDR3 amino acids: CASSLAGVVEPQYF. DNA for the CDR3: TGTGCCAGCAGCTTGGCTGGGGTTGTTGAGCCGCAGTATTTT.

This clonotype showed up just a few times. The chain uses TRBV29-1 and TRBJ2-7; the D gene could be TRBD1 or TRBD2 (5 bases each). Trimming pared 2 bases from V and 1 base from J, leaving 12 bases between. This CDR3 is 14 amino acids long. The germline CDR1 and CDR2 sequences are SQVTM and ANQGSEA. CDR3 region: CSVESRDASYEQYF. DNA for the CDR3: TGCAGCGTTGAAAGCAGGGACGCATCCTACGAGCAGTACTTC.

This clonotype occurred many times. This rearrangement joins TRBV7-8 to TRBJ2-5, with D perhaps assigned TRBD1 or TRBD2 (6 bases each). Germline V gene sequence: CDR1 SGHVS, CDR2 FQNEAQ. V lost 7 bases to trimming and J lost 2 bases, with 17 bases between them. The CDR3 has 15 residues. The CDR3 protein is CASIPSGGPQETQYF. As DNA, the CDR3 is TGTGCCAGCATCCCTTCCGGGGGCCCACAAGAGACCCAGTACTTC.

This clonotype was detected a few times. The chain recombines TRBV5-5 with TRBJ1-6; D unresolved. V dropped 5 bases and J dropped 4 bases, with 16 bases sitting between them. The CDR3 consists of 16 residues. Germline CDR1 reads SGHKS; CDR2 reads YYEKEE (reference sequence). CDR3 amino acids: CASRSNSGAYNSPLHF. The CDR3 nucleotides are TGTGCCAGCAGGTCTAATTCAGGAGCTTATAATTCACCCCTCCACTTT.

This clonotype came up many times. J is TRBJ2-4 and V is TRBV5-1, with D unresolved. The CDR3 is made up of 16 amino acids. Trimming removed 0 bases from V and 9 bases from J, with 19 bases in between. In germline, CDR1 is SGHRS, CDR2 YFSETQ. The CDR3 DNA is TGCGCCAGCAGCTTGGTCTCTTCGCGGTCCGGCGGCATTCAGTACTTC. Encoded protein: CASSLVSSRSGGIQYF.

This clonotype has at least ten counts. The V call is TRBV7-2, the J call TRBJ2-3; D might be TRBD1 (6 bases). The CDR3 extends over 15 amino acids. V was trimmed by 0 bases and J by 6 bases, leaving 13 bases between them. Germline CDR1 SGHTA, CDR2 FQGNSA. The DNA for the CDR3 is TGTGCCAGCAGCTTAGCGCCAGGGGCACGGGATACGCAGTATTTT. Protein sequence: CASSLAPGARDTQYF.

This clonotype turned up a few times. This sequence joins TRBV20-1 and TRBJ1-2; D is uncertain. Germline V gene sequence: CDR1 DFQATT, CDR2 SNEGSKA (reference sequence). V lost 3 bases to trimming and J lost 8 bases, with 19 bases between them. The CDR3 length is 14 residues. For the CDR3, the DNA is TGCAGTGCTAGCACAAAACCTCCGGGTGGGGGCTACACCTTC. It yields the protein CSASTKPPGGGYTF.

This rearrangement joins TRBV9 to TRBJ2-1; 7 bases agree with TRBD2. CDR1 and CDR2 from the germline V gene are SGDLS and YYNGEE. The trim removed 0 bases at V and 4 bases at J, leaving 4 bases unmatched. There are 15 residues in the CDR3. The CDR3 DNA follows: TGTGCCAGCAGCGTAGAACTAGCGATGTACAATGAGCAGTTCTTC. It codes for CASSVELAMYNEQFF.

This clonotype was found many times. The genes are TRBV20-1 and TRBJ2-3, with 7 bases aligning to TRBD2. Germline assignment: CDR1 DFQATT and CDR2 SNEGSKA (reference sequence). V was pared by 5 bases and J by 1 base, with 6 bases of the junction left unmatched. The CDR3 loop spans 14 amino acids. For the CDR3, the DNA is TGCAGTGCTTATCTAGCGGTTGGCACAGATACGCAGTATTTT. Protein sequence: CSAYLAVGTDTQYF.

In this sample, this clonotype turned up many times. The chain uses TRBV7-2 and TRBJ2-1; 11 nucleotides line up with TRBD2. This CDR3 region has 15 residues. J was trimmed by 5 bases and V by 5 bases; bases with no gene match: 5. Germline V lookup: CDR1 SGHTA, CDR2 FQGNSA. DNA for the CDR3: TGTGCCAGCAGCGGGCTAGCGGGGGGTAACAATGAGCAGTTCTTC. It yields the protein CASSGLAGGNNEQFF.

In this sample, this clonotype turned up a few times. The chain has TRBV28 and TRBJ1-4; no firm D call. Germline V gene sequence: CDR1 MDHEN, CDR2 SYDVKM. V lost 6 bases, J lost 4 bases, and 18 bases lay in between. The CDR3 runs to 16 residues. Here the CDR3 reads CASSDTRAGDNEKLFF. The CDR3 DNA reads TGTGCCAGCAGCGACACAAGGGCAGGCGATAATGAAAAACTGTTTTTT.

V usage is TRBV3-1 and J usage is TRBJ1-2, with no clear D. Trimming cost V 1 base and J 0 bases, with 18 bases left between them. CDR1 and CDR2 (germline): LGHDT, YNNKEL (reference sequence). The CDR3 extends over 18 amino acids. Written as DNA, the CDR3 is TGTGCCAGCAGCCAAGGACCCATCCGGGTGGGAGCTAACTATGGCTACACCTTC. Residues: CASSQGPIRVGANYGYTF.

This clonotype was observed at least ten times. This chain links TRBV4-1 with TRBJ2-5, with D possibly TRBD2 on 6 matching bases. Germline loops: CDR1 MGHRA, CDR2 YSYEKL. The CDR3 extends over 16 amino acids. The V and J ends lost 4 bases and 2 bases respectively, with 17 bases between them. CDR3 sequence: CASSRGMGSGQETQYF. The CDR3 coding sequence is TGCGCCAGCAGCCGGGGTATGGGTAGCGGACAAGAGACCCAGTACTTC.

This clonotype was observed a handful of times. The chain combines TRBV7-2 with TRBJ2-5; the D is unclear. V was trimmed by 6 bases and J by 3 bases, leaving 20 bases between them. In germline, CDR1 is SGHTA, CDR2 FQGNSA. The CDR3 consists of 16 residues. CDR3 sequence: CASSPLVAAPKETQYF. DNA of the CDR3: TGTGCCAGCAGTCCGCTGGTGGCCGCCCCAAAAGAGACCCAGTACTTC.

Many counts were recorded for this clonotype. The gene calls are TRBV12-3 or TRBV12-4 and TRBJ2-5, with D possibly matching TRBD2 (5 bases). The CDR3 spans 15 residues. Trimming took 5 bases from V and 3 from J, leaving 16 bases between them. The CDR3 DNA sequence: TGTGCCAGCAGTCCGGACTTTTTTCGGGAAGAGACCCAGTACTTC. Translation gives CASSPDFFREETQYF.

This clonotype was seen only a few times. CDR3 in amino acids: CASSQVAGGRETQYF. The CDR3 DNA sequence: TGTGCCAGCAGCCAAGTAGCGGGAGGGCGGGAGACCCAGTACTTC. V gene TRBV4-2 combines with J gene TRBJ2-5, with 11 bases fitting TRBD2. The CDR3 has 15 amino acids. Germline V lookup: CDR1 LGHNA, CDR2 YNFKEQ. V was clipped by 1 base and J by 5 bases; unmatched bases: 3.

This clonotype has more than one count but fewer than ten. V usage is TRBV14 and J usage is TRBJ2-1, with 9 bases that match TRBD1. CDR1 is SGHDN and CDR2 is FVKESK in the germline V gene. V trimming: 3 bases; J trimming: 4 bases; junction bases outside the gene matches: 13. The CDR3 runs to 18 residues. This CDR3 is CASSHPAARGQGYNEQFF. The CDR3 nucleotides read TGTGCCAGCAGCCATCCGGCGGCTAGGGGACAGGGATACAATGAGCAGTTCTTC.

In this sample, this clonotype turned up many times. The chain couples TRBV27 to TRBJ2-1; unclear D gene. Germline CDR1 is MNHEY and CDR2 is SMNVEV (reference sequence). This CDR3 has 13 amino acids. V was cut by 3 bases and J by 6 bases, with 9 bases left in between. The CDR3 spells CASSFVRGNEQFF. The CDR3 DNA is TGTGCCAGCAGTTTTGTTAGAGGCAATGAGCAGTTCTTC.